This T cell receptor (beta chain) was captured by sequencing in a study of T cells after posttransplantation cyclophosphamide. This clone has at least ten counts. Clones were read by immunoSEQ multiplex PCR, and TCRdb kept only the in-frame ones, dropping some. The sample contains 40,000 to 45,000 clones, none of them singletons. The V end lost 0 bases, the J end lost 5 bases, and 15 bases lay between the germline ends. The CDR3 is made up of 16 amino acids. Germline V gene lookup returns CDR1 SGHNT and CDR2 YENEEA. The sequenced sample consisted of PBMCs. This chain connects TRBV11-3 to TRBJ2-3; D is unclear. The TCR comes from a man in his forties in good health, CMV-negative, and a related stem cell transplant donor. CDR3 region: CASSLDLTVREDTQYF. In DNA form, the CDR3 reads TGTGCCAGCAGCTTAGATCTTACCGTTCGAGAAGATACGCAGTATTTT.